This T cell receptor (beta chain) comes out of a study of T cells in Graves' hyperthyroidism and ophthalmopathy. The germline gives CDR1 MNHNS, CDR2 SASEGT. The CDR3 contains 15 residues. The trim removed 3 bases at V and 0 bases at J, leaving 1 base unmatched. Clinicians diagnosed patients from clinical symptoms, serum thyroxine and TRAb, thyroid ultrasound and orbital computed tomography. RNA transcripts served as the template for amplifying TCR beta CDR3 regions. HTBI primers were used for first-round RT-PCR of the TCR CDR3. MiXCR, run by TCRdb on the multiplex PCR reads, gives a single entry per CDR3 protein. The data contain some 210,000 distinct CDR3 sequences, 17% of them singletons. This clonotype occurred many times.

The clonotype was recovered from a man between 50 and 59 years old with Graves' hyperthyroidism. Sequenced input: blood. The chain uses TRBV6-1 and TRBJ1-5; 8 positions match TRBD1. This CDR3 reads CASSETGDSNQPQHF. The CDR3 DNA reads TGTGCCAGCAGTGAGACAGGGGATAGCAATCAGCCCCAGCATTTT.